This paragraph covers one T cell receptor (beta chain) sequence. Using immunoSEQ multiplex PCR, the repertoire was profiled, and TCRdb retains in-frame clones only, with some absent. The sample includes tens of thousands of clones, 84% seen only once; the top ten take about 14%. V shed 1 base and J shed 3 bases, with 6 bases lying between them. From germline, CDR1 is LNHDA and CDR2 SQIVND (reference sequence). The CDR3 runs 13 residues. This entry is derived from a study of OX40 agonist ivuxolimab in advanced cancers. The overall study: Ivuxolimab is an agonistic anti-OX40 (CD134) antibody, and patients were treated with it. Head and neck, renal cell, melanoma or hepatocellular carcinoma were the cancers that dose-escalation patients had. The study reported partial responses in three patients: one hepatocellular carcinoma, two cutaneous melanoma.

Blood was sampled at baseline, cycle 4 day 1, and cycle 7 day 1. The chain couples TRBV19 to TRBJ1-1; D gene uncertain. The clonotype comes from an adult with an advanced solid tumor such as melanoma, head and neck, liver or kidney cancer. Sequencing used CD4+ or CD8+ T cells sorted from blood, obtained in a trial of the OX40 agonist ivuxolimab. CDR3: CASSIGPHTEAFF. The CDR3 region has the DNA TGTGCCAGTAGTATAGGACCACACACTGAAGCTTTCTTT.